This TCR beta chain was recovered during a study of T cells in Graves' hyperthyroidism and ophthalmopathy. TCR beta CDR3 region amplification was performed from RNA transcripts. A set of HTBI primers served as the primers for a first-round RT-PCR of the TCR CDR3. MiXCR, applied by TCRdb to the multiplex PCR reads, yields one record per CDR3 protein. The sample lists about 510,000 distinct CDR3 sequences; about 15% were seen once. This clonotype has ten or more counts. This CDR3 has 14 amino acids. CDR1 and CDR2 from the germline V gene are SGHAT and FQNNGV. Deletions cut 3 bases from V and 3 bases from J, with 9 bases between.

This chain connects TRBV11-2 to TRBJ1-5; D perhaps matches TRBD1 (5 bases). This clonotype originated in a woman in her thirties or forties with Graves' hyperthyroidism. Sequencing was done on a sample of blood. Here the CDR3 reads CASSLAGNNQPQHF. CDR3 coding DNA: TGTGCCAGCAGCTTGGCAGGGAACAATCAGCCCCAGCATTTT.